Below, 25 T cell receptor beta chains from the same sample are listed, as sequenced in a study of T cells in Graves' hyperthyroidism and ophthalmopathy. Amplified regions were TCR beta CDR3 sequences from RNA transcripts. The HTBI set primed first-round TCR CDR3 RT-PCR. TCRdb called the multiplex PCR reads again in MiXCR, with one record for every CDR3 protein. Here the sample spans 730,000 or so distinct CDR3 sequences, roughly a sixth being singletons. Specimen: blood. The receptors were sampled from a woman aged 45-60 years with Graves' hyperthyroidism that later progressed to Graves' ophthalmopathy.

The chain carries TRBV20-1 and TRBJ1-2; maybe TRBD1 (6 bases). The ends were cut back, 0 bases at V and 3 bases at J, with 20 bases in the middle. This CDR3 contains 17 residues. CDR1 and CDR2 (germline): DFQATT, SNEGSKA (reference sequence). CDR3 coding DNA: TGCAGTGCTAGAGATCGCCGGCAGGGGTCCCACTACTATGGCTACACCTTC. Translating gives CSARDRRQGSHYYGYTF.

This clonotype was found many times. The chain couples TRBV9 to TRBJ2-1, with D possibly TRBD1 on 6 matching bases. Trimming stripped 1 base from V and 4 bases from J, with 6 bases between. CDR1 and CDR2 from the germline V gene are SGDLS and YYNGEE. This CDR3 is built from 13 residues. This CDR3 reads CASSVRGYNEQFF. For the CDR3, the DNA is TGTGCCAGCAGCGTAAGGGGGTACAATGAGCAGTTCTTC.

This clonotype was recorded a few times. V and J are TRBV12-3 or TRBV12-4 and TRBJ1-6, with 9 positions matching TRBD1. The V and J ends lost 7 bases and 10 bases, in that order; junction bases with no gene match: 11. The length of the CDR3 is 15 residues. The CDR3 DNA reads as TGTGCCAGCACATCAACCGGGACAGGGACCTCACCCCTCCACTTT. It codes for CASTSTGTGTSPLHF.

The V call is TRBV5-6, the J call TRBJ2-1; D is perhaps TRBD1 or TRBD2 (6 bases each). Trimming left V 4 bases short and J 5 bases short, with 16 bases between. This CDR3 has 15 residues. Germline V gene data show CDR1 as SGHDT and CDR2 as YYEEEE. CDR3 residues: CASSPVNGGDNEQFF. The CDR3 DNA follows: TGTGCCAGCAGCCCCGTCAACGGGGGCGACAATGAGCAGTTCTTC.

This clonotype has more than one count but fewer than ten. The genes are TRBV16 and TRBJ2-7; D is ambiguous. Germline V lookup: CDR1 KGHSY, CDR2 FQNENV. Trimming removed 2 bases from V and 7 bases from J, with 21 bases in between. CDR3 length: 16 amino acids. In DNA, the CDR3 is TGTGCCAGCAGCCAAATTCAAGGGAAGCTTCTGGGAGAGCAGTACTTC. Residues: CASSQIQGKLLGEQYF.

This clonotype was detected only a few times. Written as DNA, the CDR3 is TGTGCCAGCAGGGTGGACAGCCAAGAGACCCAGTACTTC. Protein sequence: CASRVDSQETQYF. The gene calls are TRBV7-9 and TRBJ2-5; possibly TRBD1 for D (6 bases). Looked up from germline, CDR1 is SEHNR and CDR2 is FQNEAQ (reference sequence). V was cut by 6 bases and J by 1 base, with 9 bases left in between. The CDR3 extends over 13 amino acids. The full variable domain, completed using reference TRBV7-9 and TRBJ2-5, is DTGVSQNPRHKITKRGQNVTFRCDPISEHNRLYWYRQTLGQGPEFLTYFQNEAQLEKSRLLSDRFSAERPKGSFSTLEIQRTEQGDSAMYLCASRVDSQETQYFGPGTRLLVL.

The V gene is TRBV15, the J gene TRBJ2-3; 11 positions match TRBD2. The CDR3 loop spans 17 amino acids. CDR1 is LNHNV and CDR2 is YYDKDF in the germline V gene (reference sequence). With 3 bases clipped from V and 2 bases from J, the junction kept 7 bases outside the gene matches. The CDR3 loop reads CATSRSASGGYTDTQYF. CDR3 bases: TGTGCCACCAGCAGGTCCGCTAGCGGGGGGTACACAGATACGCAGTATTTT.

This clonotype was seen a handful of times. The genes are TRBV20-1 and TRBJ2-4; TRBD2 might be the D (5 bases). V was trimmed by 6 bases and J by 6 bases, leaving 15 bases between them. CDR1 and CDR2 (germline): DFQATT, SNEGSKA (reference sequence). This CDR3 region has 13 residues. CDR3 DNA sequence: TGCAGTGCCTTCGAAGGAAGCGGAAACATTCAGTACTTC. It yields the protein CSAFEGSGNIQYF.

The chain uses TRBV19 and TRBJ1-2, with D possibly being TRBD1 (6 bases). Per germline, CDR1 LNHDA and CDR2 SQIVND (reference sequence). V lost 3 bases, J lost 2 bases, and 10 bases lay in between. This CDR3 has 14 amino acids. The DNA for the CDR3 is TGTGCCAGTAGTATCCGGGACACCAACTATGGCTACACCTTC. Amino acid sequence: CASSIRDTNYGYTF.

CDR3 loop: CASSGGGLGYTF. CDR3 nucleotides: TGTGCCAGCAGCGGGGGGGGGCTCGGCTACACCTTC. This chain links TRBV9 with TRBJ1-2; D is possibly TRBD1 (6 bases). Germline values: CDR1 SGDLS, CDR2 YYNGEE. The V end lost 3 bases, the J end lost 8 bases, and 11 bases lay between the germline ends. This CDR3 comprises 12 residues.

This clonotype was detected a few times. The chain is built from TRBV5-4 and TRBJ1-1; D is perhaps TRBD1 (5 bases). The CDR3 extends over 16 amino acids. V lost 0 bases to trimming and J lost 0 bases, with 12 bases between them. The V gene's germline CDR1 is SGHNT and CDR2 YYREEE (reference sequence). CDR3 in DNA: TGTGCCAGCAGCTTGGGAACAGGTTACATGAACACTGAAGCTTTCTTT. This sequence encodes CASSLGTGYMNTEAFF.

The sample holds many counts of this clonotype. This CDR3 is CASSSRGTVAGELFF. CDR3 in DNA: TGTGCCAGCAGCTCCCGAGGGACTGTGGCCGGGGAGCTGTTTTTT. V usage is TRBV7-3 and J usage is TRBJ2-2; tentatively, D is TRBD2 (6 bases). Deletions cut 4 bases from V and 6 bases from J, with 15 bases between. Germline V gene lookup returns CDR1 SGHTA and CDR2 FQGTGA. The CDR3 extends over 15 amino acids.

This clonotype was counted ten times or more. V gene TRBV5-1 combines with J gene TRBJ1-1, with unresolved D. Germline loops: CDR1 SGHRS, CDR2 YFSETQ. The CDR3 has 17 residues. V shed 0 bases and J shed 0 bases, with 15 bases lying between them. The CDR3 loop is CASSLGTRIYMNTEAFF. The CDR3 DNA is TGCGCCAGCAGCTTGGGAACCCGGATATATATGAACACTGAAGCTTTCTTT. The whole variable domain, remainder taken from reference TRBV5-1 and TRBJ1-1, is KAGVTQTPRYLIKTRGQQVTLSCSPISGHRSVSWYQQTPGQGLQFLFEYFSETQRNKGNFPGRFSGRQFSNSRSEMNVSTLELGDSALYLCASSLGTRIYMNTEAFFGQGTRLTVV.

In this sample, this clonotype turned up many times. This sequence joins TRBV11-3 and TRBJ1-6; no clear D. V lost 3 bases, J lost 7 bases, and 7 bases lay in between. The germline CDR1 and CDR2 sequences are SGHNT and YENEEA. The CDR3 totals 13 residues. The CDR3 region has the DNA TGTGCCAGCAGCTTGACACTGAATTCACCCCTCCACTTT. Translation: CASSLTLNSPLHF.

This clonotype was detected only a few times. The rearrangement joins TRBV24-1 to TRBJ2-1, with D hard to call. CDR1 and CDR2 (germline): KGHDR, SFDVKD. The CDR3 consists of 16 residues. V shed 4 bases and J shed 0 bases, with 12 bases lying between them. DNA of the CDR3: TGTGCCACCAGTGACCCGACTGGCAGCTCCTACAATGAGCAGTTCTTC. Protein product: CATSDPTGSSYNEQFF.

The table lists this clonotype with many counts. CDR3 residues: CASSILNPTGEEYGYTF. The CDR3 DNA follows: TGTGCCAGTAGTATACTCAACCCGACAGGGGAGGAGTATGGCTACACCTTC. V usage is TRBV19 and J usage is TRBJ1-2; TRBD1 matches at 8 bases. Germline-derived CDR1 and CDR2 are LNHDA and SQIVND (reference sequence). CDR3 size: 17 residues. Trimming removed 2 bases from V and 5 bases from J; junction bases left unmatched: 13.

This clonotype turned up a few times. The chain couples TRBV5-1 to TRBJ1-4; no reliable D call. CDR1 and CDR2 from the germline V gene are SGHRS and YFSETQ. The CDR3 loop spans 14 amino acids. The V end lost 0 bases, the J end lost 4 bases, and 7 bases lay between the germline ends. For the CDR3, the DNA is TGCGCCAGCAGCTTGGGGATGAATAATGAAAAACTGTTTTTT. Its protein product is CASSLGMNNEKLFF. The full variable domain, completed using reference TRBV5-1 and TRBJ1-4, is KAGVTQTPRYLIKTRGQQVTLSCSPISGHRSVSWYQQTPGQGLQFLFEYFSETQRNKGNFPGRFSGRQFSNSRSEMNVSTLELGDSALYLCASSLGMNNEKLFFGSGTQLSVL.

The genes are TRBV12-3 or TRBV12-4 and TRBJ1-5, with 7 bases fitting TRBD1. This CDR3 has 14 amino acids. J gave up 6 bases and V 7 bases, and 9 bases lay outside the gene matches. CDR3 region: CASTNVGQPQPQHF. CDR3 nucleotide sequence: TGTGCCAGCACAAACGTGGGACAGCCTCAGCCCCAGCATTTT.

This sequence joins TRBV18 and TRBJ2-2; D uncertain. CDR1 is KGHSH and CDR2 is LQKENI in the germline V gene. The V end was cut by 3 bases, the J end by 1 base, with 9 bases between. The CDR3 is 15 amino acids. The DNA for the CDR3 is TGTGCCAGCTCACCGAAGAGGCAGAACACCGGGGAGCTGTTTTTT. Protein sequence: CASSPKRQNTGELFF.

This clonotype showed up just a few times. V usage is TRBV2 and J usage is TRBJ1-1; D gene ambiguous. V was pared by 6 bases and J by 2 bases, with 16 bases between. Germline V CDR1 and CDR2: SNHLY, FYNNEI. The length of the CDR3 is 15 residues. CDR3 amino acids: CASRSQSGVNTEAFF. The CDR3 bases are TGTGCCAGCAGGTCCCAGTCCGGGGTAAACACTGAAGCTTTCTTT.

The J gene is TRBJ2-3, the V gene TRBV4-1; 8 bases are a match to TRBD2. This CDR3 contains 17 residues. The V and J ends lost 0 bases and 1 base, in that order; junction bases with no gene match: 6. Germline CDR1 reads MGHRA; CDR2 reads YSYEKL. CDR3 coding DNA: TGCGCCAGCAGCCAAGAAGCTCTAGCGGGCCGCACAGATACGCAGTATTTT. As protein: CASSQEALAGRTDTQYF.

This clonotype was picked up many times. This chain connects TRBV12-3 or TRBV12-4 to TRBJ1-5; D is perhaps TRBD1 (5 bases). CDR3 length: 14 residues. Trimming shortened V by 6 bases and J by 5 bases, and 14 bases separated the two germline ends. The CDR3 loop is CASSLVRDDQPQHF. The CDR3 region has the DNA TGTGCCAGCAGCCTAGTTAGGGACGATCAGCCCCAGCATTTT.

The chain links TRBV20-1 to TRBJ2-2; D possibly matches TRBD1 or TRBD2 (6 bases each). V lost 6 bases and J 0 bases, leaving 17 bases between the germline ends. This CDR3 is 16 amino acids long. The germline V gene encodes CDR1 DFQATT and CDR2 SNEGSKA (reference sequence). This CDR3 reads CSAYIGGPANTGELFF. DNA for the CDR3: TGCAGTGCCTATATCGGGGGCCCTGCGAACACCGGGGAGCTGTTTTTT.

This clonotype was observed many times. The genes are TRBV5-1 and TRBJ1-1, with 7 bases aligning to TRBD1. The trim removed 3 bases at V and 1 base at J, leaving 3 bases unmatched. The CDR3 consists of 14 residues. Per germline, CDR1 SGHRS and CDR2 YFSETQ. CDR3 sequence (DNA): TGCGCCAGCAGCTCGGCAGGGGGGAACACTGAAGCTTTCTTT. This encodes CASSSAGGNTEAFF.

This clonotype has at least ten counts. The rearrangement links TRBV11-2 to TRBJ1-6; the match to TRBD1 covers 7 bases. V lost 0 bases to trimming and J lost 9 bases; unmatched junction nucleotides: 5. Looked up from germline, CDR1 is SGHAT and CDR2 is FQNNGV. The CDR3 length is 15 residues. In nucleotides, the CDR3 is TGTGCCAGCAGCTTAGAGGGACAGCGGGCTTCACCCCTCCACTTT. Translation: CASSLEGQRASPLHF.